This paragraph covers one T cell receptor (beta chain) sequence. What this receptor recognizes is not known. The cohort comprised several hundred healthy bone marrow donors. All cohort members were sampled while nominally healthy, although unrecorded immune exposures were likely present. The donor tested CMV seronegative and was one of the 352 seronegative cohort members. Each donor provided a peripheral blood sample, and peripheral blood mononuclear cells were used for TCR beta sequencing. The Qiagen DNeasy Blood Extraction Kit was used to extract genomic DNA from the blood cell samples. Receptor libraries were prepared by the immunoSEQ multiplex PCR assay. For the multiplex PCR, a mixture combining 60 forward primers for TCR Vbeta segments and 13 reverse primers for TCR Jbeta segments was used. The CDR3 region of rearranged TCR beta genes was amplified from genomic DNA with a multiplex PCR assay. The Illumina HiSeq System was used to sequence the amplified TCR beta libraries as 87-base-pair reads. The original pipeline was this. A later analysis tallied around 82 million unique TCR beta chains across the 666 repertoires, and around 12 million of those chains were shared by two or more donors. A nearest-neighbor algorithm error-corrected the raw reads and collapsed the reads into unique sequences, merging closely related sequences to remove PCR and sequencing errors. CDR3 sequences were aligned to IMGT reference sequences to assign V, D and J gene segments. For a sequence to be retained, a match of at least six nucleotides was required to both a V gene segment and a J gene segment. Rearrangements were classified as productive when the CDR3 lacked stop codons and remained in frame with V and J, and all other rearrangements were classified as non-productive. CDR3 was defined by IMGT convention, running from the second conserved V-encoded cysteine to the conserved J-encoded phenylalanine. The earlier analysis of fewer than 700 of the donors excluded sequences that lacked an unambiguous match to a single V gene segment. An earlier analysis of fewer than 650 of the donors classified V segments as functional when productive rearrangements were above 56.7% and as segregating when the standard deviation between donors was above 5%. A statistical classification framework was developed to diagnose cytomegalovirus status using the catalog of TCR beta chain sequences. A later analysis assigned V and J genes by comparing TCR nucleotide sequences with IMGT/GENE-DB human TR gene sequences. A later analysis assigned CDR3 sequences and most-parsimonious VDJ recombination scenarios with the TCRdist pipeline. In a later analysis, each TCR beta chain was defined by its CDR3 amino acid sequence together with its V-gene family, and reads without a unique V-gene family were excluded. As a way to deal with suspected cross-contamination and a sequencing artifact, a later analysis dropped approximately 570 nucleotide sequences that were highly shared and had low generation probability. In a later analysis, a clonal expansion index for each public chain was calculated from normalized within-repertoire ranks of inferred template counts. A later analysis computed generation probabilities with a VDJ recombination model fitted to out-of-frame rearrangements, and checked the results against IGoR. Hypergeometric tests were used in a later analysis to score TCR-TCR, TCR-HLA and TCR-CMV co-occurrence, with a repertoire-size bias correction applied to the TCR pairs. False discovery rates were estimated in a later analysis by permuting HLA or CMV assignments 20 times. In a later analysis, co-occurring TCRs were grouped with DBSCAN, and TCRdist sequence similarity was added when clustering was performed within HLA-allele-positive subsets. Co-occurrence clustering excluded repertoires with fewer than 30,000 or more than 120,000 public chains, plus five with anomalous nucleotide sharing. This immuneACCESS table, as held by TCRdb, lists in-frame sequences with V and J called but not all clones. Of the missing ones, under half trace to an unresolved V gene in checked studies; the others have no known cause. The D gene and trimming were derived from the DNA, and the V and J assignments and clone size from that table. The sample's records list about 65,000 clones. Together, the top ten hold 15% to 20% of the sample.

This record comes from a study of cytomegalovirus exposure and HLA in healthy donors (dated by TCRdb to 2016 to 2017). About the study as a whole: An earlier analysis of 587 of the donors reported 276 Gb of sequence data and 90 million to 120 million unique TCR beta sequences obtained from roughly 180 million T cells. Roughly 310 gigabases of sequencing data and tens of millions of unique TCR sequences were included in an early release covering several hundred HLA-typed donors. Of the 300 to 500 genotyped donors, 81% were placed in the genetic ancestry cluster associated with self-reported Caucasian donors. The aim of the study was to test whether cataloging public T cell receptors could identify signatures of past pathogen exposure. The study profiled the T cell repertoires of hundreds of subjects by immunosequencing and related them to cytomegalovirus serostatus. A separate validation cohort of approximately 120 different subjects was used in addition to the approximately 610-subject first cohort. The study combined high-throughput TCR immunosequencing, statistical association of individual TCRs with disease status, and machine learning to predict cytomegalovirus infection status. In a later analysis, previously published TCR beta repertoires from several hundred donors were re-analyzed and high-resolution HLA genotyping was added so that TCR occurrence patterns could be studied. Rather than drawing on any new phenotypic data, the later analysis identified candidate immune exposures from TCR beta sequences and the way those sequences occurred across donors. In an earlier analysis of 550 to 700 of the donors, high-throughput TCR beta sequencing was used to judge whether each TCR beta V gene segment behaved as functional or pseudogenic. Donor age, sex, ethnicity and CMV serostatus were collected together with the repertoire data. A later genetic analysis took genome-wide SNP genotypes for about three fifths of the 666 donors and used that subset as a discovery cohort. Every repertoire in the discovery cohort had been generated on one and the same sequencing platform. HLA typing covered class I and class II loci at four-digit resolution. The number of typed donors differed by locus: about 629-640 for A, B, C, DRB1 and DQB1; 500 to 550 for DQA1; 600 to 610 for DPA1; and roughly 470 for DPB1. Roughly five DR-DQ haplotypes were treated as single units for association and clustering because of strong linkage in the cohort. Among almost 400 genotyped donors of the cohort, an average of approximately 230,000 unique TCR beta nucleotide sequences were sequenced per donor, roughly 20% of them non-productive.

The CDR3, from cysteine to phenylalanine, totals 16 residues. Here the CDR3 DNA is all that survives: 48 bases in frame from base 1. V trim: 8 bases; J trim: 4 bases; unmatched bases: 12. Taken from the germline V gene, the CDR1 and CDR2 loops are MDHEN and SYDVKM. Findings and caveats that apply to the study as a whole: In a later analysis, TCR association rates were found to vary across HLA loci, with the most associated TCRs seen for DRB1 alleles and the fewest for HLA-C alleles. In vitro tests confirmed that a few of the cytomegalovirus-associated TCR beta chains recognize cytomegalovirus antigens. The authors suggested that the approach could potentially be extended to other disease states and immunological phenotypes. When HLA alleles, especially DR and DQ, strongly co-occurred, TCR associations were difficult to assign to individual alleles. At a false discovery rate of 0.05, a later analysis linked around 17,000 TCR beta sequences to specific HLA alleles. A later genetic analysis associated a missense DCLRE1C variant with V-gene and J-gene trimming of TCR beta chains, and an independent cohort replicated the association. In an earlier analysis of approximately 590 of the donors, most TCR beta V segments appeared in productive rearrangements about 87% or about 30% of the time, broadly matching IMGT annotations. The 87-base-pair reads could not distinguish some IMGT-functional V segments, including TRBV6-2 and TRBV6-3, so those segments were excluded. A cluster of highly shared sequence variants was judged likely to represent a technical artifact of the sequencing pipeline. Because counts were too low, about 18 rarely observed V segments, including chromosome 9 orphons, were excluded from the earlier analysis of 587 of the donors. The study gave a list of around 170 TCR beta chains associated with cytomegalovirus. A further reported finding was that TCR beta sequences accurately predicted the HLA-A and HLA-B alleles for most subjects in the first cohort. In a later genetic analysis, fewer N-insertions in productive TCRs were reported among donors in an Asian-associated ancestry cluster than the approximately 670-donor mean. Most TCR sequences were observed very rarely across donors, whereas some public TCRs were present in many individuals. This cohort had only TCR beta chains sequenced, and the lack of alpha or paired-chain data limited which features could be detected. Presence/absence analyses assumed roughly uniform sequencing depth across donors, an assumption that may not hold. Cytomegalovirus status was reported to be diagnosed by the classifier with high specificity and sensitivity in both the original and validation cohorts. CMV serostatus was the only immune exposure information available for the cohort. A later analysis found that most CMV-associated TCR beta chains appeared HLA-restricted, with HLA associations seemingly driven largely by CMV exposure. Because HLA typing was missing for some donors at each locus, association tests included only the typed subset. According to a later analysis, parvovirus B19, influenza, CMV and Epstein-Barr virus appeared linked to several top co-occurrence clusters. Linkage disequilibrium might explain the correlated functional status among segregating V segments, but an unknown experimental factor could not be ruled out. In a later analysis, HLA-associated TCR beta chains showed more clonal expansion and lower generation probabilities than non-associated chains that were equally common.

This receptor was taken from a boy between 10 and 17 years old in good health and CMV-seronegative. Sequenced sample: PBMCs. The V and J genes are TRBV28 and TRBJ1-2, and 11 junction bases match TRBD1. The DNA is TGTGCCAGCCACTCACGGGACAGGGGGGAGGTCTATGGCTACACCTTC. This yields the protein CASHSRDRGEVYGYTF.